This T cell receptor (beta chain) was found in a study of blood T cells in healthy people across ages. Study-level results: The lack of PBMC sorting stopped any conclusive naive versus antigen-experienced comparison.

As to this clonotype: Antigen: not known.

Alongside a J-beta primer mix, a sample-barcoded 5' primer served in a second PCR lasting roughly 7 to 11 cycles. Each of the samples gave a minimum of 2.5 million paired-end reads that contained CDR3. TCRdb processed the 5' RACE reads anew with MiXCR; each CDR3 protein has one entry. The sample lists 1.5 million to 2 million distinct CDR3 sequences; roughly 52% were seen once. The V gene lost 3 bases and the J gene lost 3 bases, with 20 bases spanning the gap. The CDR3 runs 17 residues. CDR1 and CDR2 (germline): SGHTA, FQGNSA. The material sequenced was blood. The receptor comes from a woman aged 40 to 55 in good health. V gene TRBV7-2 combines with J gene TRBJ2-5; D is unresolved. This CDR3 is CASSLIGSDIRKETQYF. The CDR3 coding sequence is TGTGCCAGCAGCTTGATAGGTTCTGACATTAGAAAAGAGACCCAGTACTTC.